These 10 T cell receptor beta chains were sequenced from one sample in a study of a mutant IDH1 vaccine in newly diagnosed glioma. Using immunoSEQ multiplex PCR, the repertoire was profiled, and TCRdb retains in-frame clones only, with some absent. The data contain around 100,000 clones, 82% of them singletons. Time point given: baseline, week 1 (first vaccination visit). As for treatment: pre-vaccination baseline after standard-of-care therapy. Sequenced material: PBMCs, taken from a glioma patient treated with radiotherapy, temozolomide or both. The receptors stem from a man aged 40-50 years with glioma. Some clones in this sample may be carry-over from other donors' samples.

This chain links TRBV29-1 with TRBJ1-1, with 7 bases matching TRBD1. Looked up from germline, CDR1 is SQVTM and CDR2 is ANQGSEA. The CDR3 spans 13 residues. Trimming cost V 8 bases and J 4 bases; bases outside gene matches: 10. The CDR3 loop is CSIRQGEGTEAFF. The CDR3 DNA reads TGCAGCATCCGACAGGGAGAGGGCACTGAAGCTTTCTTT. The full variable domain, its missing parts supplied by reference TRBV29-1 and TRBJ1-1, is SAVISQKPSRDICQRGTSLTIQCQVDSQVTMMFWYRQQPGQSLTLIATANQGSEATYESGFVIDKFPISRPNLTFSTLTVSNMSPEDSSIYLCSIRQGEGTEAFFGQGTRLTVV.

In this sample, this clone turned up a few times. The V gene is TRBV30, the J gene TRBJ2-7; possibly TRBD2 for D (5 bases). The length of the CDR3 is 13 residues. Between the trimmed V and J ends, which lost 4 bases and 4 bases, there was a span of 14 bases. Germline V gives CDR1 GTSNPN, CDR2 SVGIG (reference sequence). The CDR3 region has the DNA TGTGCCTGGATTCCTCCCCGGAGGTACGAGCAGTACTTC. This translates into CAWIPPRRYEQYF.

J is TRBJ1-4 and V is TRBV2; D gene uncertain. The germline V gene has CDR1 SNHLY and CDR2 FYNNEI. V lost 3 bases and J lost 8, with 13 bases in between. CDR3 size: 14 residues. CDR3 nucleotide sequence: TGTGCCAGCAGTGAGATAGGGCCGCGCGAAAAACTGTTTTTT. It codes for CASSEIGPREKLFF.

This clone was recorded once. The chain couples TRBV27 to TRBJ1-2; a weak D match, TRBD1 (5 bases). Trimming took off 8 bases at V and 2 bases at J, with 12 bases between the two ends. Per germline, CDR1 MNHEY and CDR2 SMNVEV (reference sequence). This CDR3 is 13 amino acids long. This chain's CDR3 is CASAWRDNYGYTF. CDR3 coding DNA: TGTGCCAGCGCCTGGAGGGACAACTATGGCTACACCTTC.

V gene TRBV2 combines with J gene TRBJ2-7, with a weak D call TRBD1 (5 bases). The CDR3 is 13 residues long. Germline CDR1 reads SNHLY; CDR2 reads FYNNEI. Trimming removed 7 bases at V and 3 bases at J, with 13 bases between. The CDR3 sequence: CASKPTESYEQYF. DNA of the CDR3: TGTGCCAGCAAACCGACAGAGAGCTACGAGCAGTACTTC.

The chain recombines TRBV19 with TRBJ1-2; tentatively, D is TRBD1 (6 bases). This CDR3 region has 12 residues. Germline V gene lookup returns CDR1 LNHDA and CDR2 SQIVND (reference sequence). The ends were cut back, 7 bases at V and 2 bases at J, with 8 bases in the middle. The CDR3 spells CASTQGNYGYTF. CDR3 bases: TGTGCCAGTACTCAGGGGAACTATGGCTACACCTTC.

As DNA, the CDR3 is TGTGCCAGCTCATCAGGGGGCCAAGAGACCCAGTACTTC. Amino acids: CASSSGGQETQYF. The chain is built from TRBV18 and TRBJ2-5; TRBD1 matches 7 bases. CDR1 and CDR2 (germline): KGHSH, LQKENI. This CDR3 contains 13 residues. V lost 5 bases, J lost 1 base, and 1 base stayed unmatched. Using reference TRBV18 and TRBJ2-5 for the parts outside the CDR3, the full variable domain is NAGVMQNPRHLVRRRGQEARLRCSPMKGHSHVYWYRQLPEEGLKFMVYLQKENIIDESGMPKERFSAEFPKEGPSILRIQQVVRGDSAAYFCASSSGGQETQYFGPGTRLLVL.

This chain joins TRBV19 and TRBJ1-6; no clear D. V lost 3 bases to trimming and J lost 1 base, with 10 bases between them. CDR3 length: 16 residues. Germline lookup yields CDR1 LNHDA and CDR2 SQIVND (reference sequence). The CDR3 spells CASSIRGGSYNSPLHF. CDR3 sequence (DNA): TGTGCCAGTAGTATCCGAGGCGGGTCCTATAATTCACCCCTCCACTTT.

The V and J genes are TRBV7-2 and TRBJ1-4; D call uncertain. This CDR3 comprises 15 residues. CDR1 and CDR2 from the germline V gene are SGHTA and FQGNSA. V was cut by 2 bases and J by 11 bases, with 18 bases left in between. The DNA for the CDR3 is TGTGCCAGCAGCTTATCATTCAGCCGCAGTGGGAAACTGTTTTTT. Translation gives CASSLSFSRSGKLFF. Combining the CDR3 with reference TRBV7-2 and TRBJ1-4 gives the whole variable domain GAGVSQSPSNKVTEKGKDVELRCDPISGHTALYWYRQSLGQGLEFLIYFQGNSAPDKSGLPSDRFSAERTGGSVSTLTIQRTQQEDSAVYLCASSLSFSRSGKLFFGSGTQLSVL.

The V call is TRBV29-1, the J call TRBJ2-1; weak D call: TRBD2 (5 bases). The germline CDR1 and CDR2 sequences are SQVTM and ANQGSEA. The CDR3 runs 15 residues. Trimming took off 5 bases at V and 4 bases at J, with 18 bases between the two ends. CDR3 in DNA: TGCAGCGTTTCTATCGGGGTCCGACGTTACAATGAGCAGTTCTTC. Residues: CSVSIGVRRYNEQFF.